This is a list of T cell receptor beta chains from one sample in a study of cytomegalovirus exposure and HLA in healthy donors. The assay was immunoSEQ multiplex PCR, and TCRdb's table has in-frame clones only and misses some. The table shows roughly 150,000 clones, with 70% to 90% occurring only once. Sequencing was performed on PBMCs. These TCRs come from a woman between 18 and 30 years old in good health and CMV-seronegative. Both conserved end residues are part of each CDR3. Each record gives: D gene, clone size, J gene, V gene, CDR3 protein, CDR3 DNA. A D gene is named only where the DNA matches it firmly. A row's size may be missing; if present it is once, few, many or a size class.

.,.,TRBJ1-5,TRBV4-1,CASSQGRGNTNQPQHF,TGCGCCAGCAGCCAAGGCCGCGGCAACACGAATCAGCCCCAGCATTTT
TRBD1,.,TRBJ2-2,TRBV5-1,CASSGRDSPYTGGTGELFF,TGCGCCAGCAGCGGCCGGGACAGTCCCTACACAGGGGGCACCGGGGAGCTGTTTTTT
.,.,TRBJ2-1,TRBV9,CASSGDSFNEQFF,TGTGCCAGCAGCGGTGACTCATTCAATGAGCAGTTCTTC
.,.,TRBJ2-5,TRBV5-4,CASSLESGEQYF,TGTGCCAGCAGCTTGGAGTCCGGGGAGCAGTACTTC
TRBD2,few,TRBJ2-1,TRBV5-8,CASSLGAAGGKNEQFF,TGTGCCAGCAGCTTGGGAGCAGCGGGAGGGAAGAATGAGCAGTTCTTC
TRBD2,.,TRBJ2-5,TRBV4-2,CASSPKTSGEQETQYF,TGTGCCAGCAGCCCAAAGACTAGCGGGGAACAAGAGACCCAGTACTTC
TRBD2,.,TRBJ2-5,TRBV5-1,CASAGTSGETQYF,TGCGCCAGCGCCGGGACTAGCGGAGAGACCCAGTACTTC
.,.,TRBJ2-7,TRBV11-3,CASSPSTGHGYEQYF,TGTGCCAGCAGCCCCTCGACGGGACACGGCTACGAGCAGTACTTC
TRBD2,.,TRBJ2-1,TRBV30,CAWEKRFLAALEGEQFF,TGTGCCTGGGAGAAGAGATTTCTAGCGGCCCTTGAGGGCGAGCAGTTCTTC
.,.,TRBJ2-7,TRBV6-5,CASTPPGSYEQYF,TGTGCCAGCACCCCCCCGGGCTCCTACGAGCAGTACTTC
TRBD1,.,TRBJ1-5,TRBV19,CASSIGSGGSDQPQHF,TGTGCCAGTAGTATAGGGTCAGGGGGCAGCGATCAGCCCCAGCATTTT
.,.,TRBJ2-7,TRBV27,CASSLIQGYEQYF,TGTGCCAGCAGCTTAATACAGGGATACGAGCAGTACTTC
TRBD1,.,TRBJ2-3,TRBV2,CASSQGAKADTQYF,TGTGCCAGCAGTCAGGGGGCAAAGGCAGATACGCAGTATTTT
.,few,TRBJ1-2,TRBV28,CASSLVAANYGYTF,TGTGCCAGCAGTTTAGTGGCAGCGAACTATGGCTACACCTTC
TRBD1,.,TRBJ1-2,TRBV5-4,CASSPGTGGYTF,TGTGCCAGCAGCCCCGGGACAGGTGGCTACACCTTC
TRBD1,.,TRBJ1-1,TRBV7-2,CASSRQGSTEAFF,TGTGCCAGCAGCAGACAGGGCTCCACTGAAGCTTTCTTT
TRBD2,.,TRBJ2-1,TRBV4-2,CASSQGSSGGGGEQFF,TGTGCCAGCAGCCAAGGGTCTAGCGGGGGGGGTGGGGAGCAGTTCTTC
TRBD1,once,TRBJ1-2,TRBV18,CASSRGGTGKGYTF,TGTGCCAGCTCACGTGGGGGGACAGGGAAAGGCTACACCTTC
.,.,TRBJ2-5,TRBV5-1,CASSTLAETQYF,TGCGCCAGCAGTACCTTGGCCGAGACCCAGTACTTC
TRBD1,.,TRBJ2-7,TRBV4-2,CASSRELQGIYEQYF,TGTGCCAGCAGCCGCGAACTACAGGGGATCTACGAGCAGTACTTC
TRBD1,.,TRBJ2-3,TRBV5-1,CASSLPQGPSTDTQYF,TGCGCCAGCAGCTTACCACAGGGGCCTAGCACAGATACGCAGTATTTT
.,.,TRBJ2-1,TRBV5-4,CASRSNTYNEQFF,TGTGCCAGCCGTTCGAACACCTACAATGAGCAGTTCTTC
.,few,TRBJ2-7,TRBV6-6,CASSWGQGDYEQYF,TGTGCCAGCAGCTGGGGGCAGGGAGACTACGAGCAGTACTTC
TRBD1,once,TRBJ2-7,TRBV5-1,CASSPTGGPYEQYF,TGCGCCAGCAGCCCGACAGGGGGACCCTACGAGCAGTACTTC
TRBD2,.,TRBJ2-7,TRBV18,CASSVSGRAGEQYF,TGTGCCAGCTCAGTTAGCGGGAGGGCCGGAGAGCAGTACTTC
.,.,TRBJ2-3,TRBV7-9,CASSLIQGITDTQYF,TGTGCCAGCAGCTTGATACAGGGAATCACAGATACGCAGTATTTT
TRBD1,.,TRBJ2-7,TRBV18,CASSPGQGAGEQYF,TGTGCCAGCTCACCGGGACAGGGGGCGGGCGAGCAGTACTTC
.,.,TRBJ1-4,TRBV5-1,CASKPVGGSGEKLFF,TGCGCCAGCAAGCCTGTGGGGGGATCTGGTGAAAAACTGTTTTTT
TRBD2,.,TRBJ2-3,TRBV4-3,CASSPRAGGGSTDTQYF,TGCGCCAGCAGCCCACGAGCTGGGGGAGGGAGCACAGATACGCAGTATTTT
.,.,TRBJ2-7,TRBV9,CASSPRDTLYEQYF,TGTGCCAGCAGCCCCCGGGACACCCTTTACGAGCAGTACTTC
TRBD2,.,TRBJ2-1,TRBV5-1,CASRRLAEYNEQFF,TGCGCCAGCAGAAGGCTAGCGGAATACAATGAGCAGTTCTTC
TRBD2,.,TRBJ2-5,TRBV9,CASSVGASGTVGETQYF,TGTGCCAGCAGCGTAGGGGCTAGCGGAACCGTCGGGGAGACCCAGTACTTC
TRBD1,.,TRBJ2-7,TRBV30,CAWQRTGGEQYF,TGTGCCTGGCAACGGACAGGGGGCGAGCAGTACTTC
.,.,TRBJ1-2,TRBV6-1,CASSEAGGYGYTF,TGTGCCAGCAGTGAAGCGGGCGGGTATGGCTACACCTTC
TRBD2,.,TRBJ2-5,TRBV28,CASSLLAGGETQYF,TGTGCCAGCAGTTTGCTAGCGGGGGGAGAGACCCAGTACTTC
.,.,TRBJ1-5,TRBV4-2,CASSQDPESTQHF,TGTGCCAGCAGCCAAGATCCTGAGTCGACCCAGCATTTT
.,.,TRBJ1-3,TRBV9,CASSLTAGVKGNTIYF,TGTGCCAGCAGCTTAACGGCGGGGGTGAAAGGAAACACCATATATTTT
TRBD1,.,TRBJ1-5,TRBV28,CASSSSSGQGSQPQHF,TGTGCCAGCAGTTCGTCCTCTGGACAGGGAAGCCAGCCCCAGCATTTT
TRBD1,.,TRBJ2-1,TRBV7-6,CASSAGTGGEQFF,TGTGCCAGCAGCGCTGGGACAGGGGGTGAGCAGTTCTTC